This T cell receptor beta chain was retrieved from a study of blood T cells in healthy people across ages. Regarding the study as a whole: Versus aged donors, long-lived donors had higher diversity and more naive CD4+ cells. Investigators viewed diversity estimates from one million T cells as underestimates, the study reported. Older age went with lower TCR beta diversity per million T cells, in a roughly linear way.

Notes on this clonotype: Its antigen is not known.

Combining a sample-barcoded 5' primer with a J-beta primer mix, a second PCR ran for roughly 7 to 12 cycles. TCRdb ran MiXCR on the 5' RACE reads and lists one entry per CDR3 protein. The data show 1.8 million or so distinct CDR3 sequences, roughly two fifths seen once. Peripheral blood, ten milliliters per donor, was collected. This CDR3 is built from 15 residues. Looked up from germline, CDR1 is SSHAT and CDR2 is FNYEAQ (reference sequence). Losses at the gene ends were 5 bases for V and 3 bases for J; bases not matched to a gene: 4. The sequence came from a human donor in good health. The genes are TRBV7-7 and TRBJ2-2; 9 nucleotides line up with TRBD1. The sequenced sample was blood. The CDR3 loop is CASSIRDRDTGELFF. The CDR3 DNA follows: TGTGCCAGCAGCATCCGGGACAGGGACACCGGGGAGCTGTTTTTT.